These 31 T cell receptor beta chains came from one sample sequenced in a study of blood T cells in healthy people across ages. Using a J-beta primer mix together with a sample-barcoded 5' primer, a second PCR was run for roughly 6 to 12 cycles. TCRdb reanalysed the 5' RACE reads using MiXCR and keeps one entry per CDR3 protein. In the table there are around 690,000 distinct CDR3 sequences, about 53% of which are singletons. Sequenced material: blood. These receptors were obtained from a man aged 60 to 75 in good health.

The chain carries TRBV7-2 and TRBJ2-5, with 8 bases fitting TRBD2. The ends lost 1 base at V and 1 base at J; junction bases unmatched: 5. The germline gives CDR1 SGHTA, CDR2 FQGNSA. CDR3 size: 16 residues. The CDR3 protein is CASSLVGGGSQETQYF. CDR3 bases: TGTGCCAGCAGCTTAGTGGGCGGGGGGTCCCAAGAGACCCAGTACTTC.

J is TRBJ2-7 and V is TRBV9; D assignment may be TRBD1 or TRBD2 (5 bases each). V was trimmed by 4 bases and J by 2 bases, leaving 13 bases between them. Germline assignment: CDR1 SGDLS and CDR2 YYNGEE. The CDR3 runs to 14 residues. The DNA for the CDR3 is TGTGCCAGCAGCCCAGGGCACGGGACCTACGAGCAGTACTTC. The encoded protein is CASSPGHGTYEQYF.

The J gene is TRBJ1-4, the V gene TRBV25-1; D ambiguous. Germline CDR1 and CDR2: MGHDK and SYGVNS. CDR3 length: 11 residues. Trimming left V 6 bases short and J 5 bases short, with 4 bases between. The CDR3 loop reads CASRENEKLFF. Written as DNA, the CDR3 is TGTGCCAGCAGAGAGAATGAAAAACTGTTTTTT.

This clonotype was recorded a few times. V gene TRBV20-1 combines with J gene TRBJ2-5, with TRBD1 matching 9 bases. Germline values: CDR1 DFQATT, CDR2 SNEGSKA (reference sequence). The CDR3 spans 15 residues. V lost 2 bases and J lost 5; bases outside the gene matches: 9. The CDR3 DNA is TGCAGTGCTAGACAGGACAGGGGAATATTGGAGACCCAGTACTTC. It is translated as CSARQDRGILETQYF.

This clonotype showed up just a few times. The chain uses TRBV7-9 and TRBJ1-1; tentative D call: TRBD1 (5 bases). Trimming cost V 0 bases and J 4 bases, with 12 bases left between them. Looked up from germline, CDR1 is SEHNR and CDR2 is FQNEAQ (reference sequence). The CDR3 is made up of 15 amino acids. The CDR3 coding sequence is TGTGCCAGCAGCTTAGCCGGGACCGTAAGCACTGAAGCTTTCTTT. This sequence encodes CASSLAGTVSTEAFF.

This clonotype occurred a few times. This chain uses TRBV9 with TRBJ1-2, with 7 bases fitting TRBD1. This CDR3 has 14 residues. CDR1 and CDR2 (germline): SGDLS, YYNGEE. Trimming removed 4 bases from V and 5 bases from J; junction bases left unmatched: 8. The chain's CDR3 is CASSPTGQLYGYTF. Here the CDR3 DNA reads TGTGCCAGCAGCCCTACGGGACAGTTATATGGCTACACCTTC. The full variable domain, rest sourced from reference TRBV9 and TRBJ1-2, is DSGVTQTPKHLITATGQRVTLRCSPRSGDLSVYWYQQSLDQGLQFLIQYYNGEERAKGNILERFSAQQFPDLHSELNLSSLELGDSALYFCASSPTGQLYGYTFGSGTRLTVV.

The chain is built from TRBV29-1 and TRBJ1-1; 7 bases map to TRBD1. The CDR3 extends over 14 amino acids. Losses at the gene ends were 7 bases for V and 4 bases for J; bases not matched to a gene: 12. CDR1 and CDR2 (germline): SQVTM, ANQGSEA. CDR3 sequence reads: CSALGTSGGTEAFF. In DNA form, the CDR3 reads TGCAGCGCCCTGGGAACTTCAGGGGGCACTGAAGCTTTCTTT.

The chain joins TRBV28 to TRBJ2-5, with 7 bases aligning to TRBD2. The CDR3 extends over 15 amino acids. Germline lookup yields CDR1 MDHEN and CDR2 SYDVKM. V shed 1 base and J 5 bases; nucleotides not matched to a gene: 7. CDR3 DNA sequence: TGTGCCAGCAGTTTATTGGGTAGGGAGGGTGAGACCCAGTACTTC. Amino acids: CASSLLGREGETQYF.

The V call is TRBV18, the J call TRBJ2-7; D may be TRBD1 or TRBD2 (6 bases each). CDR1 and CDR2 from the germline V gene are KGHSH and LQKENI. Trimming removed 5 bases at V and 2 bases at J, with 25 bases between. CDR3 length: 18 amino acids. The CDR3 DNA is TGTGCCAGCTCATCGTCCGAGGGGGGACGGCAATCCACCTACGAGCAGTACTTC. This encodes CASSSSEGGRQSTYEQYF.

The chain links TRBV6-2 or TRBV6-3 to TRBJ1-2, with unresolved D. This CDR3 spans 13 amino acids. V lost 2 bases and J lost 1, with 5 bases in between. Germline lookup yields CDR1 MNHEY and CDR2 SVGEGT. The CDR3 sequence is CASSYERNYGYTF. DNA for the CDR3: TGTGCCAGCAGTTACGAACGTAACTATGGCTACACCTTC.

This clonotype was counted between two and nine times. This rearrangement joins TRBV3-1 to TRBJ1-2; a possible D gene is TRBD1 (6 bases). V was trimmed by 4 bases and J by 8 bases, leaving 17 bases between them. CDR3 size: 14 residues. CDR1 is LGHDT and CDR2 is YNNKEL in the germline V gene (reference sequence). CDR3 in DNA: TGTGCCAGCAGCCCCCCGGCGGGGGCGGGCGGCTACACCTTC. It encodes CASSPPAGAGGYTF.

CDR3 region: CASSQARLAGLQFF. The DNA for the CDR3 is TGTGCCAGCAGCCAAGCCCGACTAGCGGGCCTACAGTTCTTC. The chain couples TRBV3-1 to TRBJ2-1; 10 positions match TRBD2. Per the germline V gene, CDR1 is LGHDT and CDR2 is YNNKEL (reference sequence). J gave up 13 bases and V 1 base, and 7 bases lay outside the gene matches. This CDR3 has 14 residues.

This clonotype was counted a few times. The chain joins TRBV21-1 to TRBJ2-5; the D segment call TRBD2 is taken from the table without a DNA check. TRBV21-1 represents a pseudogene. CDR3 length: 15 residues. CDR3: CASSRLGGDKETQYF. The CDR3 nucleotides read TGTGCCAGCAGCAGACTGGGAGGGGACAAAGAGACCCAGTACTTC.

V usage is TRBV3-1 and J usage is TRBJ2-5; the D is unclear. This CDR3 is built from 13 residues. The germline V gene encodes CDR1 LGHDT and CDR2 YNNKEL (reference sequence). V was pared by 0 bases and J by 3 bases, with 5 bases between. CDR3 in DNA: TGTGCCAGCAGCCAAGACTCTAAAGAGACCCAGTACTTC. Amino acids: CASSQDSKETQYF.

The rearrangement links TRBV4-1 to TRBJ2-3; 8 bases map to TRBD2. CDR1 MGHRA and CDR2 YSYEKL come from the germline V gene. The V gene end was trimmed by 6 bases and the J gene end by 4 bases; junction bases not matched to a gene: 9. The CDR3 runs 15 residues. CDR3 DNA: TGCGCCAGCAGTGAACTAGCGGCCGAGCCAGATACGCAGTATTTT. Translated: CASSELAAEPDTQYF.

This clonotype was recorded a few times. The V call is TRBV29-1, the J call TRBJ1-5; a possible D gene is TRBD1 (6 bases). V was pared by 6 bases and J by 2 bases, with 11 bases between. The CDR3 sequence is 13 residues long. The germline V gene has CDR1 SQVTM and CDR2 ANQGSEA. CDR3: CSVKWTGNQPQHF. As DNA, the CDR3 is TGCAGCGTAAAATGGACAGGCAATCAGCCCCAGCATTTT.

The V gene is TRBV13, the J gene TRBJ1-2; 12 nucleotides align to TRBD1. CDR3 length: 15 residues. With 4 bases clipped from V and 7 bases from J, the junction kept 7 bases outside the gene matches. CDR1 is PRHDT, CDR2 FYEKMQ, per germline (reference sequence). For the CDR3, the DNA is TGTGCCAGCAGCTCCCGGGACAGGGGGCTACTTGGCTACACCTTC. The encoded protein is CASSSRDRGLLGYTF.

The genes are TRBV12-3 or TRBV12-4 and TRBJ2-4; D gene unclear. The J call may be incorrect, as the DNA end agrees better with TRBJ2-7. This CDR3 has 13 residues. The CDR3 region has the DNA TGTGCCAGCAGTTCTGACACGGCCTACGAGCAGTACTTC. This translates into CASSSDTAYEQYF.

Here the CDR3 DNA reads TGCAGTGCTAGAGACAGGAGAGAGTGGGGTGGCTACACCTTC. Its translation: CSARDRREWGGYTF. The chain carries TRBV20-1 and TRBJ1-2; D uncertain. Trimming stripped 0 bases from V and 7 bases from J, with 15 bases between. Germline values: CDR1 DFQATT, CDR2 SNEGSKA (reference sequence). The CDR3 totals 14 residues.

This clonotype appeared a few times. The chain combines TRBV20-1 with TRBJ2-5; TRBD1 aligns across 7 bases. The CDR3 extends over 13 amino acids. V gave up 6 bases and J gave up 5 bases; unmatched junction bases: 9. Per germline, CDR1 DFQATT and CDR2 SNEGSKA (reference sequence). The CDR3 loop reads CSATLTGTETQYF. CDR3 nucleotide sequence: TGCAGTGCAACGTTGACAGGGACGGAGACCCAGTACTTC.

The chain couples TRBV4-1 to TRBJ2-1, with 7 positions matching TRBD1. This CDR3 has 16 residues. Germline CDR1 reads MGHRA; CDR2 reads YSYEKL. V trimming: 0 bases; J trimming: 6 bases; junction bases outside the gene matches: 8. The CDR3 is CASSQEGQPTVNEQFF. The DNA of the CDR3 is TGCGCCAGCAGCCAAGAGGGACAGCCAACAGTCAATGAGCAGTTCTTC.

The chain has TRBV2 and TRBJ1-1; no firm D call. From germline, CDR1 is SNHLY and CDR2 FYNNEI. The ends were cut back, 8 bases at V and 13 bases at J, with 11 bases in the middle. The length of the CDR3 is 9 residues. The CDR3: CASGKLGFF. The DNA for the CDR3 is TGTGCCAGCGGAAAGCTGGGTTTCTTT.

In this sample, this clonotype turned up a few times. The genes are TRBV6-2 or TRBV6-3 and TRBJ2-7; unclear D gene. The length of the CDR3 is 12 residues. The V gene's germline CDR1 is MNHEY and CDR2 SVGEGT. V was clipped by 8 bases and J by 0 bases, with 8 bases between them. CDR3 nucleotides: TGTGCCAGCGGGCGGTTCTCCTACGAGCAGTACTTC. It yields the protein CASGRFSYEQYF.

This sequence joins TRBV3-1 and TRBJ2-5, with a tentative D call TRBD2 (6 bases). This CDR3 has 14 residues. V was trimmed by 6 bases and J by 0 bases, leaving 11 bases between them. Germline V CDR1 and CDR2: LGHDT, YNNKEL (reference sequence). CDR3 loop: CASSRLADQETQYF. The CDR3 nucleotides read TGTGCCAGCAGTCGCTTAGCGGACCAAGAGACCCAGTACTTC.

This clonotype was seen only a few times. The chain is built from TRBV11-2 and TRBJ2-3, with D tentatively TRBD2 (5 bases). The germline CDR1 and CDR2 sequences are SGHAT and FQNNGV. Trimming took 3 bases from V and 1 from J, leaving 14 bases between them. The CDR3 sequence is 16 residues long. The CDR3 DNA is TGTGCCAGCAGCTTGAACGGGATTTCCGGCACAGATACGCAGTATTTT. Translating gives CASSLNGISGTDTQYF.

This clonotype was observed once. CDR3 coding DNA: TGCAGTTCGACCGGGACTAGCGGGGGGCCCCAGTACTTC. This translates into CSSTGTSGGPQYF. The chain carries TRBV20-1 and TRBJ2-5; TRBD2 matches at 15 bases. Germline V gene sequence: CDR1 DFQATT, CDR2 SNEGSKA (reference sequence). This CDR3 is built from 13 residues. Germline trimming cut 8 bases from V and 9 bases from J; bases unmatched to any gene: 7.

This clonotype was observed a handful of times. As DNA, the CDR3 is TGTGCCAGCAGTACACCCGGCGTTCACTATGGCTACACCTTC. Amino acids: CASSTPGVHYGYTF. This chain joins TRBV28 and TRBJ1-2; D unresolved. V gave up 5 bases and J gave up 3 bases, with 13 bases separating them. This CDR3 region has 14 residues. Looked up from germline, CDR1 is MDHEN and CDR2 is SYDVKM.

The chain has TRBV25-1 and TRBJ1-1, with a possible D match to TRBD1 (6 bases). The CDR3 contains 17 residues. Germline CDR1 MGHDK, CDR2 SYGVNS. V lost 3 bases and J 1 base, leaving 18 bases between the germline ends. The CDR3 is CASSDPVPGHPNTEAFF. As DNA, the CDR3 is TGTGCCAGCAGTGACCCGGTCCCGGGACACCCGAACACTGAAGCTTTCTTT. The full variable domain, completed using reference TRBV25-1 and TRBJ1-1, is EADIYQTPRYLVIGTGKKITLECSQTMGHDKMYWYQQDPGMELHLIHYSYGVNSTEKGDLSSESTVSRIRTEHFPLTLESARPSHTSQYLCASSDPVPGHPNTEAFFGQGTRLTVV.

The rearrangement links TRBV5-1 to TRBJ2-3; 8 bases are shared with TRBD2. The CDR3 length is 14 residues. In germline, CDR1 is SGHRS, CDR2 YFSETQ. J was trimmed by 4 bases and V by 4 bases; bases with no gene match: 5. CDR3 coding DNA: TGCGCCAGCAGCGGCCTCGGGGGGGCAGATACGCAGTATTTT. This translates into CASSGLGGADTQYF.

This chain uses TRBV6-6 with TRBJ1-1; D gene unclear. From germline, CDR1 is MNHNY and CDR2 SVGAGI (reference sequence). The CDR3 has 15 amino acids. Deletions cut 0 bases from V and 1 base from J, with 9 bases between. The CDR3, as DNA: TGTGCCAGCAGTTACTCCGTTCAGGCGAACACTGAAGCTTTCTTT. This gives the protein CASSYSVQANTEAFF.

The V call is TRBV6-1, the J call TRBJ2-7; the D gene is possibly TRBD1 (6 bases). The CDR3 has 13 amino acids. V was shortened by 7 bases and J by 3 bases, with 13 bases between the two germline ends. Looked up from germline, CDR1 is MNHNS and CDR2 is SASEGT. The CDR3 region is CASITGPNYEQYF. The CDR3 DNA is TGTGCCAGCATTACAGGGCCTAACTACGAGCAGTACTTC.